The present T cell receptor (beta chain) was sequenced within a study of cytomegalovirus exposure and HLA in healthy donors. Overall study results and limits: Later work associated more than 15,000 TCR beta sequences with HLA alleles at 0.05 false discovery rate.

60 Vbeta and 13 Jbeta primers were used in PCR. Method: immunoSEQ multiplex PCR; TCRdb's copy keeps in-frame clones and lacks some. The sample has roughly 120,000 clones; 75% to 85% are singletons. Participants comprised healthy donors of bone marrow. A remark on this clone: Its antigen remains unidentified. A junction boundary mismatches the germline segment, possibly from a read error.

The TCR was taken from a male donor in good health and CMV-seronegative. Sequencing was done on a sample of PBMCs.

As DNA, the CDR3 is TGTGCCAGCAGGGAAGGGGGCGCCAACTATGGCTACACCTTC. It codes for CASREGGANYGYTF. The chain has TRBV6-1 and TRBJ1-2; 7 positions agree with TRBD1. CDR1 MNHNS and CDR2 SASEGT come from the germline V gene. CDR3 length equals 14 residues.